A single sample is the source of the 6 T cell receptor beta chains below, sequenced in a study of a mutant IDH1 vaccine in newly diagnosed glioma. Only in-frame clones appear in the TCRdb table, and some are missing; sequencing was by immunoSEQ multiplex PCR. The sample yields about 98,000 clones, around 90% seen once. The time point was: baseline, week 1 (first vaccination visit). Treatment in this sample: pre-vaccination baseline after standard-of-care therapy. Sequencing used PBMCs, obtained from a glioma patient treated with radiotherapy, temozolomide or both. The receptors derive from a woman aged 50 to 65 with glioma.

The V and J genes are TRBV5-1 and TRBJ2-7; D not certain. Germline CDR1 reads SGHRS; CDR2 reads YFSETQ. CDR3 size: 12 residues. The V gene lost 1 base and the J gene lost 5 bases, with 7 bases spanning the gap. The CDR3 coding sequence is TGCGCCAGCAGCTTGCAACAAAACGAGCAGTACTTC. This translates into CASSLQQNEQYF.

This chain uses TRBV6-5 with TRBJ2-1, with 7 bases lining up with TRBD1. The CDR3 is 15 amino acids. The trim removed 6 bases at V and 2 bases at J, leaving 7 bases unmatched. Germline assignment: CDR1 MNHEY and CDR2 SVGAGI. The CDR3 coding sequence is TGTGCCAGCAGCCCAGACAGGGCCACCTACAATGAGCAGTTCTTC. It translates to CASSPDRATYNEQFF.

The V call is TRBV5-1, the J call TRBJ2-7; D gene ambiguous. The CDR3 loop spans 14 amino acids. The V and J ends lost 0 bases and 7 bases respectively, with 14 bases between them. The germline gives CDR1 SGHRS, CDR2 YFSETQ. The CDR3 here is CASSLAPDRPEQYF. The CDR3, as DNA: TGCGCCAGCAGCTTGGCCCCCGACCGCCCGGAGCAGTACTTC.

The rearrangement uses TRBV6-6 and TRBJ1-5, with TRBD1 as a possible D gene (5 bases). CDR1 is MNHNY and CDR2 is SVGAGI in the germline V gene (reference sequence). There are 13 residues in the CDR3. The germline V and J ends were trimmed by 8 bases and 2 bases, with 10 bases remaining between them. The CDR3, as DNA: TGTGCCAGCGGGGCGGGGGGCAATCAGCCCCAGCATTTT. Its protein is CASGAGGNQPQHF.

The chain joins TRBV11-2 to TRBJ2-5, with D unresolved. The CDR3 totals 14 residues. The germline V and J ends were trimmed by 1 base and 2 bases, with 8 bases remaining between them. Germline-derived CDR1 and CDR2 are SGHAT and FQNNGV. CDR3 sequence reads: CASSLGTAQETQYF. As DNA, the CDR3 is TGTGCCAGCAGCTTAGGGACGGCGCAAGAGACCCAGTACTTC.

CDR3 region: CASSRLEQFF. CDR3 sequence (DNA): TGTGCCAGCAGCCGACTTGAGCAGTTCTTC. The genes are TRBV11-2 and TRBJ2-1, with unresolved D. Germline assignment: CDR1 SGHAT and CDR2 FQNNGV. The CDR3 length is 10 residues. Trimming took 5 bases from V and 9 from J, leaving 5 bases between them.